The TCR beta chain under discussion was sequenced for a study of Graves' ophthalmopathy and Graves' hyperthyroidism listed by TCRdb under 2018. A note on the overall study: Stable hyperthyroidism was defined as no progression to ophthalmopathy within 18 months of follow-up. TCR beta repertoire signatures were used to distinguish Graves' ophthalmopathy from Graves' hyperthyroidism and to predict progression to ophthalmopathy. In total, some 130 blood samples were TCR-sequenced: 40 to 45 ophthalmopathy, over 70 hyperthyroidism and 17 hyperthyroidism-to-ophthalmopathy patients. To explore V-J signatures that separate ophthalmopathy from hyperthyroidism, a discovery set of around 97 patients was enrolled, consisting of under 50 with ophthalmopathy and roughly 60 with stable hyperthyroidism. An independent validation cohort comprised around 19 hyperthyroidism patients and roughly 15 patients who later progressed from hyperthyroidism to ophthalmopathy. T-cell repertoires of thyroid tissue and blood were compared in over 5 hyperthyroidism patients. After sampling, hyperthyroidism patients received methimazole starting at 30 mg daily, and ophthalmopathy patients received high-dose intravenous methylprednisolone.

For repertoire sequencing, the TCR beta CDR3 regions were amplified from RNA transcripts. A first-round RT-PCR used HTBI primers with the Qiagen OneStep RT-PCR kit, followed by a second-round multiplex PCR, size selection and purification. The libraries underwent paired-end sequencing with 100 bp reads on an Illumina HiSeq2000. From the authors' description of their analysis: SOAPnuke was used for read processing, and reads with adapters, uncalled bases, a mean Phred below 15, or no exact constant-primer or identifier match were discarded. COPE v1.2.5 was used to merge the high-quality paired reads. Each unique nucleotide sequence was treated as a clonotype, and MiTCR v1.1 was used to align the clonotypes to the IMGT TRB V, D and J references. The analysis was limited to V-J combinations with a frequency above 0.0001, which together covered just over 98% of the repertoires. For each V-J combination, a TCR clonal expansion and chaos score was defined as F50 clonal expansion divided by the chaos observed in the TCRdist matrix. Features were reduced by Welch's t-statistics and random forest to approximately 13 V-J combinations, which fed a naive Bayes classifier. The Morisita-Horn index was used to measure how similar the thyroid and blood repertoires were. Using fastp trimming at Q25 and MiXCR clonotype assembly, TCRdb reanalyzed the public sequencing data and kept in-frame beta chains. Here each entry gathers all rows of one CDR3 protein and keeps the most common genes and DNA. TCRdb's processing, not the study's, gives the V and J calls here. This sample comprises over a million distinct CDR3 sequences, 36% of them detected only once. The leading ten clones occupy approximately 10% of the sample.

V is reduced by 5 bases and J by 1 base, leaving a spacing of 21 bases between them. From the cysteine through the phenylalanine, the CDR3 covers 18 amino acids. Only the CDR3 region is kept as DNA, spanning 54 bases read in frame from base 1. CDR1 and CDR2 were assigned from the germline V gene (reference sequence) as SEHNR and FQNEAQ. What the research found in general, with its limitations: No statistical method was used to predetermine the sample size, and group allocation was not hidden from the investigators. Most expanded thyroid clonotypes with a frequency above 0.001 also appeared in blood, which suggests that blood repertoires may reflect the immune response in the thyroid. In validation, the model predicted ophthalmopathy progression with about 71% sensitivity and 72.22% specificity; about a dozen predicted patients were CT-confirmed with GO in a median of around 6.5 months. Ophthalmopathy was separated from stable hyperthyroidism by the 13-signature model with about 85% sensitivity and less than 82% specificity in cross-validation and with 80%/75% in the test set.

Patients with hyperthyroidism were aged 18 to 65 years, had been newly diagnosed, and had a disease duration of less than 2 months. Patients with other autoimmune diseases, uncontrolled infections, pregnancy or lactation were excluded. Diagnosis relied on clinical symptoms, serum thyroxine, TRAb, thyroid ultrasound and orbital computed tomography. Trizol reagent was used to extract the total RNA, and its quality was then checked on an Agilent 2100 Bioanalyzer. This clonotype was counted at least ten times. Its antigen has not been determined. No much larger clonotype is one base removed from it; base qualities were not supplied.

This TCR derives from an adult man with Graves' hyperthyroidism. Rearrangement joined TRBV7-9 to TRBJ1-5, with TRBD1 tentatively as D gene (6 bases match). What was sequenced was peripheral blood or thyroid tissue (not recorded which). The CDR3 protein sequence reads: CASSRAQGPYASNQPQHF. The nucleotide sequence reads as follows: TGTGCCAGCAGCAGAGCACAGGGACCGTACGCGAGCAATCAGCCCCAGCATTTT.